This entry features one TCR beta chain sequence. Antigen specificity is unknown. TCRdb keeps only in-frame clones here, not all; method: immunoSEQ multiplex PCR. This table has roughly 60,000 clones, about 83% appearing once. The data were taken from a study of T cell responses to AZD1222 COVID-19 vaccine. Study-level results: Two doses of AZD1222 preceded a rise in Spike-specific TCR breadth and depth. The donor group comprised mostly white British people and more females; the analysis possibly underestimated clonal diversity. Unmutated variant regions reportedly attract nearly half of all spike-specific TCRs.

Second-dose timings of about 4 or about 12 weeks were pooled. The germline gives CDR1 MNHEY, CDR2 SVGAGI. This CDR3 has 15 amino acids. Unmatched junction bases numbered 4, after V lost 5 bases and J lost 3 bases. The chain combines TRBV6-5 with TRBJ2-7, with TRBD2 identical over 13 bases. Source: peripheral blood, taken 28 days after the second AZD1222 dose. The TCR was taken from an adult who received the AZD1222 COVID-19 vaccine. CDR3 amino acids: CASSPRTSGGYEQYF. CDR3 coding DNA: TGTGCCAGCAGTCCCAGGACTAGCGGGGGCTACGAGCAGTACTTC.